Detailed here is one T cell receptor (beta chain). This sample is drawn from a study of blood T cells in healthy people across ages. For the second PCR, which ran for roughly 7 to 11 cycles, a sample-barcoded 5' primer and a J-beta primer mix were used. The template-switch adaptor was a 5' adaptor with 12 random nucleotides. It tagged each cDNA molecule. TCRdb re-called the 5' RACE reads with MiXCR, one entry per CDR3 protein. The sample includes 800,000 or so distinct CDR3 sequences, 46% seen only once; the top ten take roughly 18%. This TCR was recovered from a man older than 75 in good health. Sequenced sample: blood.

The CDR3 region is CASSLDGRGKQYF. DNA of the CDR3: TGCGCCAGCAGCTTGGACGGCCGGGGAAAGCAGTACTTC. The rearrangement links TRBV5-1 to TRBJ2-4; D is perhaps TRBD2 (5 bases). Germline V gene sequence: CDR1 SGHRS, CDR2 YFSETQ. V shed 0 bases and J shed 13 bases, with 14 bases lying between them. The CDR3 extends over 13 amino acids.